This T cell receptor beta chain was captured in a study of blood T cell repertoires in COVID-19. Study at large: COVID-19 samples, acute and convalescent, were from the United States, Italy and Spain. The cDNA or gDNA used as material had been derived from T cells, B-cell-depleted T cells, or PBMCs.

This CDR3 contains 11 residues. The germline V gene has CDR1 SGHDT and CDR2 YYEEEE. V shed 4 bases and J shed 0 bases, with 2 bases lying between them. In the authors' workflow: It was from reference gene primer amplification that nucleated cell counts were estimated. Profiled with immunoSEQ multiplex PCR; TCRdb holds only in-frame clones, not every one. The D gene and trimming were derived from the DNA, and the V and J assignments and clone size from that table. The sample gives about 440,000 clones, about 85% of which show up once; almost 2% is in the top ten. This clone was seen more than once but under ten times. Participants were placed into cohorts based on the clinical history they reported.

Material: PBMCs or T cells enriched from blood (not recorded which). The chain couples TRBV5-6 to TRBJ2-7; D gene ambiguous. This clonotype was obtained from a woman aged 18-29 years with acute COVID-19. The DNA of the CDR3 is TGTGCCAGCAGCCACTCCTACGAGCAGTACTTC. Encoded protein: CASSHSYEQYF.